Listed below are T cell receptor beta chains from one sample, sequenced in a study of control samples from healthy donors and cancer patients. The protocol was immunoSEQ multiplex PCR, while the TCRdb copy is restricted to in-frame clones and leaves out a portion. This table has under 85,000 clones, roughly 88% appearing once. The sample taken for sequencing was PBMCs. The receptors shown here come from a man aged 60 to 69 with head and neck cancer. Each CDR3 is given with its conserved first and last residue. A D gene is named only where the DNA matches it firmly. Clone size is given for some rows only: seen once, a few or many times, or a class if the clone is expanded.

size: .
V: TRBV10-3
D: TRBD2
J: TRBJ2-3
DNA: TGTGCCATCAGCGAGACTAGCGGGAGGGTAACAGATACGCAGTATTTT
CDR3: CAISETSGRVTDTQYF

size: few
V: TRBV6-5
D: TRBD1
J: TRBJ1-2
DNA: TGTGCCAGCAGTCGACAGGGGGCGGCTGGCTACACCTTC
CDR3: CASSRQGAAGYTF

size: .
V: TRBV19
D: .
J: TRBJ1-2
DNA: TGTGCCAGTAGTATACTAGGGGACTATGGCTACACCTTC
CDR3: CASSILGDYGYTF

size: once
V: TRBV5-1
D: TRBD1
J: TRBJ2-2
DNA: TGCGCCAGTCAGTCGACAGGGACGAACACCGGGGAGCTGTTTTTT
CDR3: CASQSTGTNTGELFF

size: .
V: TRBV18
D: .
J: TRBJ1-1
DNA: TGTGCCAGCTCACCAGCGGCGGACACTGAAGCTTTCTTT
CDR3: CASSPAADTEAFF

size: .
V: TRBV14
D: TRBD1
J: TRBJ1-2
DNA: TGTGCCAGCAGCCCAACAGGGGGCGCGAACTATGGCTACACCTTC
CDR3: CASSPTGGANYGYTF

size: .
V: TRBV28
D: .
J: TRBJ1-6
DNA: TGTGCCAGCACCCTAATGGGTTTTGATTCACCCCTCCACTTT
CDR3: CASTLMGFDSPLHF

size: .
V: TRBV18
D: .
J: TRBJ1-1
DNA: TGTGCCAGCTCACCAGCGGAGGGAAACACTGAAGCTTTCTTT
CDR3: CASSPAEGNTEAFF

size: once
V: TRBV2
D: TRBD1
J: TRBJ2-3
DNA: TGTGCCAGCGTCGACAGGGGACTCACAGATACGCAGTATTTT
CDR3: CASVDRGLTDTQYF

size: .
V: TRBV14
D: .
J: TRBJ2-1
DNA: TGTGCCAGCAGCCAAGTGGGCAGGAGCTCCTACAATGAGCAGTTCTTC
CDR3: CASSQVGRSSYNEQFF

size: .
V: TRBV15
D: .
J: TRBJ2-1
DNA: TGTGCCACCAGCGGCGATACAGGGACCTACTCCTACAATGAGCAGTTCTTC
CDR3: CATSGDTGTYSYNEQFF

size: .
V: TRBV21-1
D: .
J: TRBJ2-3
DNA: TGTGCCAGCAGCAAAATTCGACAGTCAGTCGCAGATACGCAGTATTTT
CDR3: CASSKIRQSVADTQYF

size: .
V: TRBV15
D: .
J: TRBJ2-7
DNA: TGTGCCACCAGCAGAGATAAAGGGGCAGGGAGAGGCCGCGAGCAGTACTTC
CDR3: CATSRDKGAGRGREQYF

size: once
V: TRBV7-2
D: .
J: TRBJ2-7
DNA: TGTGCCAGCAGCTTAGCGGGCGGTTCCAGCTCCTACGAGCAGTACTTC
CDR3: CASSLAGGSSSYEQYF

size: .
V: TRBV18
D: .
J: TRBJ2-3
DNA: TGTGCCAGCTCCGTCGGAGGGGGAATGCACAGGGATACGCAGTATTTT
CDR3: CASSVGGGMHRDTQYF

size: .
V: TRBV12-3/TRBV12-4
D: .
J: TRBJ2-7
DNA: TGTGCCAGCAGATCTTCTCAGAACTACGAGCAGTACTTC
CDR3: CASRSSQNYEQYF

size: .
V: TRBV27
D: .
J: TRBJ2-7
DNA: TGTGCCAGCAGTATGGATGACAGGATCCACGAGCAGTACTTC
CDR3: CASSMDDRIHEQYF

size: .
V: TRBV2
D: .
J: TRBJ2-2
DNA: TGTGCCAGCAGGCCTGGGGTTACCGGGGAGCTGTTTTTT
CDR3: CASRPGVTGELFF

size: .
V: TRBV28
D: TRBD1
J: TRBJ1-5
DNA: TGTGCCAGCAGTTTGCGACAGGGAGGACCCGTCCCCCAGCATTTT
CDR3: CASSLRQGGPVPQHF

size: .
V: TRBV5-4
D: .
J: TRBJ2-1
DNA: TGTGCCAGCAGCCCTCCTGGGGGGGCTAGCGATGAGCAGTTCTTC
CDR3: CASSPPGGASDEQFF

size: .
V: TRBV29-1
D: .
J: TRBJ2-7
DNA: TGCAGCGTAGCGGACGGCTACGAGCAGTACTTC
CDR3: CSVADGYEQYF

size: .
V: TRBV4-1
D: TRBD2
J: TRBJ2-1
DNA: TGCGCCAGCAGCCAAGCCGGCGCGGCTAGCGGTAGCAATGAGCAGTTCTTC
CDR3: CASSQAGAASGSNEQFF

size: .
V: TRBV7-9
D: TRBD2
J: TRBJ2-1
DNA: TGTGCCAGCAGCTTGACTGCGGGAGTTGAGCAGTTCTTC
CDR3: CASSLTAGVEQFF

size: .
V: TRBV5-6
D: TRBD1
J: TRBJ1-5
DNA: TGTGCCAGCAGCCAGGGGGCCGGGCAGCCCCAGCATTTT
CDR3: CASSQGAGQPQHF

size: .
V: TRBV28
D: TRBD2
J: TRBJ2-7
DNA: TGTGCCAGCAGTTTCGGGACTAGTCTTTACGAGCAGTACTTC
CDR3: CASSFGTSLYEQYF

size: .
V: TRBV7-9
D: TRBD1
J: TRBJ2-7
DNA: TGTGCCAGCCGGGACAGCCTCTCCTACGAGCAGTACTTC
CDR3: CASRDSLSYEQYF

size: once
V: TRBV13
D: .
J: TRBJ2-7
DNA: TGTGCCAGCAGCCCCCCGACAGCTCCCTACGAGCAGTACTTC
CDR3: CASSPPTAPYEQYF

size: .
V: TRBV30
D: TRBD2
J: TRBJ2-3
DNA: TGTGCCCAGGGACTAGGGACAGATACGCAGTATTTT
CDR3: CAQGLGTDTQYF

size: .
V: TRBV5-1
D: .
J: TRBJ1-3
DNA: TGCGCCAGCAAAGCCGACAGCTCTGGAAACACCATATATTTT
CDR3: CASKADSSGNTIYF

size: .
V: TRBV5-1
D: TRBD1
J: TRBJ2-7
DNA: TGCGCCAGCAGCCAGGACAGGGGGACGTACGAGCAGTACTTC
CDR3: CASSQDRGTYEQYF

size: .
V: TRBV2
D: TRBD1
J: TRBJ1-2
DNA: TGTGCCAGCAGCGTAAGACAGGGATCGAACTATGGCTACACCTTC
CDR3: CASSVRQGSNYGYTF

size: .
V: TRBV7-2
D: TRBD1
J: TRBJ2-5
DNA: TGTGCCAGCAGCTCACACCCCGGGACAGGCCAAGAGACCCAGTACTTC
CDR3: CASSSHPGTGQETQYF

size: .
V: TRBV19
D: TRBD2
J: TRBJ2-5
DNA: TGTGCCAGTATGTCGACTAGCGGGAACGATTGGGCCAGGCCGTACTTC
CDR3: CASMSTSGNDWARPYF

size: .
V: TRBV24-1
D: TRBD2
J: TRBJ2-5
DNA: TGTGCCACCAGTGATTTGGGCGGGGGGAGGCCCCCGACCCAGTACTTC
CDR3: CATSDLGGGRPPTQYF

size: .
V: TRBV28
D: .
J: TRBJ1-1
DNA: TGTGCCAGCAAAAGCGGGACAGAAGCTTTCTTT
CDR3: CASKSGTEAFF

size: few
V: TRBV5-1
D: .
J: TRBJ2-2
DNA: TGCGCCAGCAGCTTGCAGACGGACTTTTCGGCCGGGGAGCTGTTTTTT
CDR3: CASSLQTDFSAGELFF

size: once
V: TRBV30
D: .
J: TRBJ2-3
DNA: TGTGCCTGGCAGAGAACCTTCACAGATACGCAGTATTTT
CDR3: CAWQRTFTDTQYF

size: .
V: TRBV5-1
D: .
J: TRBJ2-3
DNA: TGCGCCAGCAGCTTGGGACAGGACACAGATACGCAGTATTTT
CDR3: CASSLGQDTDTQYF

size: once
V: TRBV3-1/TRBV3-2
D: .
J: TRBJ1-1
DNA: TGTGCCAGCAGCTACCCCCAGGGTGAAGCTTTCTTT
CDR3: CASSYPQGEAFF

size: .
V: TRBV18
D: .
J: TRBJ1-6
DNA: TGTGCCAGCTCAGAGTCGGGGGAGAATTCACCCCTCCACTTT
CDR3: CASSESGENSPLHF

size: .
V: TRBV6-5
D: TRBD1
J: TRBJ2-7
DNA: TGTGCCAGCAGTTACTCGAGACCGGGACAGAGCTACGAGCAGTACTTC
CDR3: CASSYSRPGQSYEQYF